The clone carrying this T cell receptor (beta chain) was detected ten times or more. From RNA transcripts, TCR beta CDR3 regions were amplified. The HTBI set primed first-round TCR CDR3 RT-PCR. One entry per CDR3 protein results from TCRdb running MiXCR on the multiplex PCR reads. The table includes a few hundred thousand distinct CDR3 sequences, roughly an eighth detected once. The trim removed 0 bases at V and 6 bases at J, leaving 11 bases unmatched. The CDR3 runs to 16 residues. Germline loops: CDR1 DFQATT, CDR2 SNEGSKA (reference sequence). This sample is part of a study of T cells in Graves' hyperthyroidism and ophthalmopathy.

Sequenced: blood. This chain joins TRBV20-1 and TRBJ2-7; 10 nucleotides agree with TRBD2. The receptor was isolated from a woman between 18 and 29 years old with Graves' hyperthyroidism. The CDR3 spells CSARDRASGRRGEQYF. Written as DNA, the CDR3 is TGCAGTGCTAGAGATCGGGCTAGCGGGAGAAGAGGCGAGCAGTACTTC.